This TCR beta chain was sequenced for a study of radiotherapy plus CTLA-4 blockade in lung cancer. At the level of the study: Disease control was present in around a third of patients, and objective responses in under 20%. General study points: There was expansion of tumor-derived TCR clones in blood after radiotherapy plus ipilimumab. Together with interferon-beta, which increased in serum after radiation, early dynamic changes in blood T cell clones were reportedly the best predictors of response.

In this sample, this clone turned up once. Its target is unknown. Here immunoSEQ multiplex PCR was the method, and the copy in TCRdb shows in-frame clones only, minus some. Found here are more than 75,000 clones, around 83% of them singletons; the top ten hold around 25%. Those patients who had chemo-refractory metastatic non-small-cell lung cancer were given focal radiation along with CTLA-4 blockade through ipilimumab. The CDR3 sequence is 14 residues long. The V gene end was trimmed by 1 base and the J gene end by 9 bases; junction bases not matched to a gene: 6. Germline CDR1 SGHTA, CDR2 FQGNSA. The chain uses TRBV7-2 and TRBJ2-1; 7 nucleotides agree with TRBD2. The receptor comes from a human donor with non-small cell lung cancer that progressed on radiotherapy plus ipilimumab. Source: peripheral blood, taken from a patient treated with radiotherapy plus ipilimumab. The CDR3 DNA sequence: TGTGCCAGCAGCTTAGACGCGGGAGTAAGTGAGCAGTTCTTC. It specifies CASSLDAGVSEQFF. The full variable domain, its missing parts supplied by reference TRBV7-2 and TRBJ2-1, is GAGVSQSPSNKVTEKGKDVELRCDPISGHTALYWYRQSLGQGLEFLIYFQGNSAPDKSGLPSDRFSAERTGGSVSTLTIQRTQQEDSAVYLCASSLDAGVSEQFFGPGTRLTVL.